The 5 T cell receptor beta chains given below trace back to one sample, sequenced in a study of cytomegalovirus exposure and HLA in healthy donors. The PCR was carried out with 60 Vbeta primers and 13 Jbeta primers. Sequenced by immunoSEQ multiplex PCR; TCRdb stores in-frame clones only, minus some. The sample has around 76,000 clones, around 70% seen once. The sample comprised PBMCs. The receptors derive from a woman in her thirties or forties in good health and CMV-seropositive.

This clone was observed once. CDR3 residues: CATIPRQGNTGELFF. The CDR3 DNA sequence: TGTGCCACCATTCCGCGACAGGGGAACACCGGGGAGCTGTTTTTT. This sequence joins TRBV6-5 and TRBJ2-2; 7 nucleotides line up with TRBD1. The CDR3 spans 15 residues. Germline V lookup: CDR1 MNHEY, CDR2 SVGAGI. V lost 10 bases to trimming and J lost 1 base; unmatched junction nucleotides: 9.

The chain employs TRBV7-2 and TRBJ2-3; 9 nucleotides align to TRBD2. J gave up 3 bases and V 5 bases, and 6 bases lay outside the gene matches. The germline gives CDR1 SGHTA, CDR2 FQGNSA. This CDR3 has 15 amino acids. The CDR3, as DNA: TGTGCCAGCAGCCGGACTAGCGTGGAGACAGATACGCAGTATTTT. It is translated as CASSRTSVETDTQYF.

The chain carries TRBV6-1 and TRBJ1-5; 8 nucleotides line up with TRBD1. J was trimmed by 9 bases and V by 6 bases; bases with no gene match: 13. Looked up from germline, CDR1 is MNHNS and CDR2 is SASEGT. The CDR3 extends over 15 amino acids. CDR3 coding DNA: TGTGCCAGCAGGGCGGACAGGGTAAGTTTCCGGCCCCAGCATTTT. As protein: CASRADRVSFRPQHF.

This sequence joins TRBV6-1 and TRBJ1-5, with D uncertain. V was clipped by 3 bases and J by 2 bases, with 5 bases between them. Germline V gene data show CDR1 as MNHNS and CDR2 as SASEGT. This CDR3 spans 13 amino acids. The DNA of the CDR3 is TGTGCCAGCAGTGAGTCCGGCAATCAGCCCCAGCATTTT. This codes for CASSESGNQPQHF.

This rearrangement joins TRBV5-1 to TRBJ2-7; perhaps TRBD2 as D (7 bases). This CDR3 is 16 amino acids long. Trimming stripped 4 bases from V and 4 bases from J, with 21 bases between. The V gene's germline CDR1 is SGHRS and CDR2 YFSETQ. The CDR3 bases are TGCGCCAGCAGCCACCTTGGGGGCGGGGGTGAGTACGAGCAGTACTTC. The encoded protein is CASSHLGGGGEYEQYF.